This T cell receptor (beta chain) was sequenced for a study of shared clonotypes between healthy human individuals. Study findings and constraints: Larger richness was generally estimated for naive than memory subsets. Relative to clonotypes present in all four donors, those not shared had lower generation probabilities.

The method was immunoSEQ multiplex PCR; TCRdb's version includes in-frame clones alone and lacks a portion of them. Among under 1,900,000 clones, roughly 98.5% were seen once, and the ten largest hold over 0.3%. Free of recent acute infections or vaccinations, the donors were healthy HIV-negative adults. Partitioning of CD4+ cells yielded a CD45RA+ naive subset and a CD45RA-negative memory subset. As for this clone: Its antigen is not known.

The length of the CDR3 is 17 residues. Per the germline V gene, CDR1 is KGHSH and CDR2 is LQKENI. V gave up 3 bases and J gave up 5 bases, with 19 bases separating them. This TCR came from a man aged 25-45 years in good health. The sample taken for sequencing was naive CD4+ T cells sorted from blood. Subset: CD45RA+ positively selected. The chain joins TRBV18 to TRBJ2-2; D might be TRBD1 (6 bases). CDR3 protein: CASSPSQQGSETGELFF. Written as DNA, the CDR3 is TGTGCCAGCTCACCCTCCCAACAGGGCTCGGAGACCGGGGAGCTGTTTTTT.